Below, one TCR beta chain is given with its context. Its antigen is unknown. Positively selected for CCR7, the CD45RO-negative cells used as naive CD8 cells excluded terminally differentiated effector memory CD45RA+ cells. The CDR3 totals 14 residues. Trimming pared 1 base from V and 2 bases from J, leaving 5 bases between. Germline V gene data show CDR1 as KGHSY and CDR2 as FQNENV. This record comes from a study of shared clonotypes between healthy human individuals. Study-level points and caveats: Donor scarcity curtailed the genetic and exposure-history diversity represented herein.

Genomic DNA (from each subset) was split evenly across several immunoSEQ plates. Here immunoSEQ multiplex PCR was the method, and the copy in TCRdb shows in-frame clones only, minus some. The table has more than 2 million clones, about 93% seen once. The source of this sequence is a man aged 18-30 years in good health. Some clones in this sample may be carry-over from other donors' samples. This rearrangement joins TRBV16 to TRBJ2-2, with unresolved D. The sequenced material came from naive CD8+ T cells from PBMCs. The CDR3 DNA reads TGTGCCAGCAGCCAATACGGAAACACCGGGGAGCTGTTTTTT. Encoded protein: CASSQYGNTGELFF. Combining the CDR3 with reference TRBV16 and TRBJ2-2 gives the whole variable domain GEEVAQTPKHLVRGEGQKAKLYCAPIKGHSYVFWYQQVLKNEFKFLISFQNENVFDETGMPKERFSAKCLPNSPCSLEIQATKLEDSAVYFCASSQYGNTGELFFGEGSRLTVL.